This entry lists 30 T cell receptor beta chains sequenced from one sample in a study of siplizumab effects on memory and regulatory T cells. Some clones are missing from TCRdb's copy, which holds only in-frame ones; the method was immunoSEQ multiplex PCR. The data contain around 99,000 clones, around 90% of them singletons. Sequencing input: Tregs sorted from blood. These receptors were collected from a human donor in good health.

CDR3 nucleotides: TGTGCCAGCAGCTTTACAGGGGGCCGGGTTGGCGAGCAGTACTTC. Its protein is CASSFTGGRVGEQYF. The chain employs TRBV7-9 and TRBJ2-7; 9 bases map to TRBD1. The junction had 9 bases not matched to a gene; V was cut back by 3 bases and J by 6 bases. The CDR3 extends over 15 amino acids. Germline values: CDR1 SEHNR, CDR2 FQNEAQ (reference sequence).

The J gene is TRBJ1-1, the V gene TRBV27; TRBD1 is a possible D gene (5 bases). Trimming removed 0 bases from V and 5 bases from J, with 10 bases in between. CDR3 length: 14 residues. Germline V CDR1 and CDR2: MNHEY, SMNVEV (reference sequence). This CDR3 is CASSLSPGSTEAFF. The CDR3 DNA reads TGTGCCAGCAGTTTATCGCCAGGGAGTACTGAAGCTTTCTTT.

The chain couples TRBV2 to TRBJ1-2; D is ambiguous. From germline, CDR1 is SNHLY and CDR2 FYNNEI. Between the trimmed V and J ends, which lost 1 base and 6 bases, there was a span of 12 bases. This CDR3 is built from 14 residues. The CDR3 protein is CASSEGSGGHGYTF. As DNA, the CDR3 is TGTGCCAGCAGTGAAGGATCAGGCGGTCATGGCTACACCTTC.

V usage is TRBV6-1 and J usage is TRBJ2-2; unclear D gene. Germline V lookup: CDR1 MNHNS, CDR2 SASEGT. CDR3 length equals 11 residues. V was clipped by 3 bases and J by 4 bases, with 0 bases between them. CDR3 sequence (DNA): TGTGCCAGCAGTGACACCGGGGAGCTGTTTTTT. It yields the protein CASSDTGELFF.

The V and J genes are TRBV5-1 and TRBJ2-5; tentatively, D is TRBD2 (6 bases). The germline V and J ends were trimmed by 4 bases and 5 bases, with 18 bases remaining between them. Germline CDR1 SGHRS, CDR2 YFSETQ. This CDR3 region has 15 residues. DNA of the CDR3: TGCGCCAGCAGCCGGGGGACGGGCGAAGGGGAGACCCAGTACTTC. Its translation: CASSRGTGEGETQYF.

This chain links TRBV19 with TRBJ1-1, with D possibly being TRBD1 (5 bases). Deletions cut 3 bases from V and 1 base from J, with 12 bases between. CDR1 and CDR2 (germline): LNHDA, SQIVND (reference sequence). The CDR3 sequence is 15 residues long. The CDR3 sequence: CASSITGTGNTEAFF. The CDR3 bases are TGTGCCAGTAGTATTACCGGGACGGGGAACACTGAAGCTTTCTTT. Combining the CDR3 with reference TRBV19 and TRBJ1-1 gives the whole variable domain DGGITQSPKYLFRKEGQNVTLSCEQNLNHDAMYWYRQDPGQGLRLIYYSQIVNDFQKGDIAEGYSVSREKKESFPLTVTSAQKNPTAFYLCASSITGTGNTEAFFGQGTRLTVV.

The sample holds one count of this clone. The chain joins TRBV15 to TRBJ1-2, with 9 nucleotides matching TRBD1. With V trimmed by 0 bases and J by 7 bases, 12 bases remained unmatched. This CDR3 has 17 amino acids. Germline V gives CDR1 LNHNV, CDR2 YYDKDF (reference sequence). The CDR3 reads CATSREWGRDRASGYTF. CDR3 sequence (DNA): TGTGCCACCAGCAGAGAGTGGGGCCGGGACAGGGCCTCTGGCTACACCTTC.

V usage is TRBV6-1 and J usage is TRBJ2-1; D unclear. With 4 bases removed from V and 9 bases from J, the gap between germline ends came to 10 bases. The germline gives CDR1 MNHNS, CDR2 SASEGT. The CDR3 length is 12 residues. This chain's CDR3 is CASSARSFEQFF. Written as DNA, the CDR3 is TGTGCCAGCAGTGCCCGATCATTTGAGCAGTTCTTC.

This clone came up once. The J gene is TRBJ2-5, the V gene TRBV5-1; TRBD2 matches at 14 bases. Trimming at V came to 4 bases and at J to 5 bases, leaving 4 bases not matched to a gene. CDR1 and CDR2 from the germline V gene are SGHRS and YFSETQ. The CDR3 runs to 15 residues. Here the CDR3 DNA reads TGCGCCAGCAGCCCAGGGACTAGCGGGGGTGAGACCCAGTACTTC. Translating it yields CASSPGTSGGETQYF. The entire variable domain, with the rest obtained from reference TRBV5-1 and TRBJ2-5, is as follows: KAGVTQTPRYLIKTRGQQVTLSCSPISGHRSVSWYQQTPGQGLQFLFEYFSETQRNKGNFPGRFSGRQFSNSRSEMNVSTLELGDSALYLCASSPGTSGGETQYFGPGTRLLVL.

The rearrangement uses TRBV9 and TRBJ2-3; 10 nucleotides match TRBD1. This CDR3 is built from 19 residues. Trimming at V came to 3 bases and at J to 7 bases, leaving 20 bases not matched to a gene. In germline, CDR1 is SGDLS, CDR2 YYNGEE. The DNA of the CDR3 is TGTGCCAGCAGCGGGGGATTGACAGGGGGCTTCCAGAGGGAGCATACGCAGTATTTT. It translates to CASSGGLTGGFQREHTQYF.

This clone was found once. This chain uses TRBV6-1 with TRBJ1-6; D remains ambiguous. The CDR3 extends over 13 amino acids. The germline V gene has CDR1 MNHNS and CDR2 SASEGT. Deletions cut 5 bases from V and 7 bases from J, with 9 bases between. In nucleotides, the CDR3 is TGTGCCAGCAGTCAAGGGTACAATTCACCCCTCCACTTT. Protein sequence: CASSQGYNSPLHF.

This chain uses TRBV16 with TRBJ2-5; D not certain. This CDR3 contains 12 residues. Between the trimmed V and J ends, which lost 0 bases and 5 bases, there was a span of 4 bases. Germline lookup yields CDR1 KGHSY and CDR2 FQNENV. Written as DNA, the CDR3 is TGTGCCAGCAGCCAATCATCCGAGACCCAGTACTTC. It encodes CASSQSSETQYF. The full variable domain, its missing parts supplied by reference TRBV16 and TRBJ2-5, is GEEVAQTPKHLVRGEGQKAKLYCAPIKGHSYVFWYQQVLKNEFKFLISFQNENVFDETGMPKERFSAKCLPNSPCSLEIQATKLEDSAVYFCASSQSSETQYFGPGTRLLVL.

The genes are TRBV9 and TRBJ1-4; D gene unclear. The germline V gene has CDR1 SGDLS and CDR2 YYNGEE. This CDR3 spans 14 amino acids. V gave up 0 bases and J gave up 7 bases, with 10 bases separating them. The DNA for the CDR3 is TGTGCCAGCAGCGTAGGTACGTCGGGTGAAAAACTGTTTTTT. Encoded protein: CASSVGTSGEKLFF.

V and J are TRBV29-1 and TRBJ1-1; D may be TRBD1 (6 bases). V dropped 6 bases and J dropped 10 bases, with 27 bases sitting between them. The CDR3 is 15 amino acids. Germline assignment: CDR1 SQVTM and CDR2 ANQGSEA. DNA of the CDR3: TGCAGCGTCCCAGTCATTGCTACAGGGAATCCTGGAGCTTTCTTT. Its protein product is CSVPVIATGNPGAFF.

This clone occurred once. The rearrangement links TRBV19 to TRBJ2-7; maybe TRBD1 (6 bases). Trimming pared 9 bases from V and 4 bases from J, leaving 22 bases between. CDR1 LNHDA and CDR2 SQIVND come from the germline V gene (reference sequence). The CDR3 is 15 residues long. The CDR3 coding sequence is TGTGCCAGCTCCCGAATTGGGCAGGGGACGTACGAGCAGTACTTC. Its protein is CASSRIGQGTYEQYF.

The gene calls are TRBV5-1 and TRBJ2-5; no definite D call. This CDR3 is 13 amino acids long. The V gene's germline CDR1 is SGHRS and CDR2 YFSETQ. V lost 4 bases and J 2 bases, leaving 9 bases between the germline ends. CDR3 nucleotide sequence: TGCGCCAGCAGCGAGGCTAGTCAAGAGACCCAGTACTTC. This codes for CASSEASQETQYF.

This chain links TRBV27 with TRBJ2-2, with TRBD1 identical over 10 bases. Germline V lookup: CDR1 MNHEY, CDR2 SMNVEV (reference sequence). The CDR3 runs to 14 residues. Unmatched junction bases numbered 3, after V lost 7 bases and J lost 4 bases. DNA for the CDR3: TGTGCCAGCAAAAGACAGGGGGCCACCGGGGAGCTGTTTTTT. Its translation is CASKRQGATGELFF.

The chain joins TRBV2 to TRBJ1-5, with D possibly matching TRBD1 (5 bases). V gave up 7 bases and J gave up 2 bases, with 9 bases separating them. The CDR3 length is 13 residues. CDR1 SNHLY and CDR2 FYNNEI come from the germline V gene. The CDR3 loop is CASMWGGNQPQHF. The CDR3 DNA is TGTGCCAGCATGTGGGGGGGCAATCAGCCCCAGCATTTT.

The chain uses TRBV7-2 and TRBJ2-2; 7 bases fit TRBD1. The CDR3 sequence is 15 residues long. Germline trimming cut 1 base from V and 4 bases from J; bases unmatched to any gene: 3. Germline V gene data show CDR1 as SGHTA and CDR2 as FQGNSA. CDR3 residues: CASSLGGTVTGELFF. CDR3 in DNA: TGTGCCAGCAGCTTAGGAGGGACAGTCACCGGGGAGCTGTTTTTT.

This clone is a singleton in its sample. J is TRBJ1-5 and V is TRBV6-5, with D possibly matching TRBD1 (6 bases). The CDR3 runs 14 residues. Germline CDR1 is MNHEY and CDR2 is SVGAGI. Trimming took off 6 bases at V and 9 bases at J, with 18 bases between the two ends. DNA for the CDR3: TGTGCCAGCAGCACAGGGCCCAGGTCGCGGCCCCAGCATTTT. Its protein product is CASSTGPRSRPQHF.

V gene TRBV6-1 combines with J gene TRBJ2-7; 14 nucleotides agree with TRBD2. CDR3 length equals 15 residues. With 6 bases clipped from V and 1 base from J, the junction kept 2 bases outside the gene matches. In germline, CDR1 is MNHNS, CDR2 SASEGT. The CDR3 region is CASRGLAGVSYEQYF. For the CDR3, the DNA is TGTGCCAGCAGGGGACTAGCGGGAGTGTCCTACGAGCAGTACTTC.

This clone appeared a single time. An end of the junction differs from the germline gene, which may be a read error. V is TRBV7-7 and J is TRBJ2-5; a possible D gene is TRBD1 (6 bases). The germline V gene encodes CDR1 SSHAT and CDR2 FNYEAQ (reference sequence). This CDR3 has 14 residues. The CDR3 sequence: CASSPIRTVETQYF. CDR3 coding DNA: TGTGCTAGCAGCCCCATTAGGACAGTAGAGACCCAGTACTTC. Full variable domain (remainder filled in from reference TRBV7-7 and TRBJ2-5): GAGVSQSPRYKVTKRGQDVTLRCDPISSHATLYWYQQALGQGPEFLTYFNYEAQPDKSGLPSDRFSAERPEGSISTLTIQRTEQRDSAMYRCASSPIRTVETQYFGPGTRLLVL.

The gene calls are TRBV27 and TRBJ1-4, with D uncertain. This CDR3 has 15 amino acids. The germline gives CDR1 MNHEY, CDR2 SMNVEV (reference sequence). V was trimmed by 8 bases and J by 0 bases, leaving 13 bases between them. DNA for the CDR3: TGTGCCAGCTCCTACCCCAGAGCAACTAATGAAAAACTGTTTTTT. Its protein product is CASSYPRATNEKLFF.

The sample holds one count of this clone. The chain employs TRBV18 and TRBJ2-7, with 7 positions matching TRBD2. The V segment lost 6 bases and the J segment 4 bases; nucleotides outside the gene matches: 12. Germline CDR1 KGHSH, CDR2 LQKENI. The CDR3 extends over 15 amino acids. The CDR3 region is CASSLGEGSLYEQYF. CDR3 DNA: TGTGCCAGCTCCCTCGGGGAGGGTTCACTGTACGAGCAGTACTTC.

The chain is built from TRBV19 and TRBJ1-2; D not certain. The CDR3 spans 15 residues. From germline, CDR1 is LNHDA and CDR2 SQIVND (reference sequence). Trimming stripped 0 bases from V and 6 bases from J, with 14 bases between. The CDR3 loop reads CASSIEAGPGNGYTF. DNA for the CDR3: TGTGCCAGTAGTATAGAAGCCGGCCCGGGCAATGGCTACACCTTC.

This chain connects TRBV5-1 to TRBJ1-2; D possibly corresponds to TRBD1 (6 bases). Looked up from germline, CDR1 is SGHRS and CDR2 is YFSETQ. The CDR3 spans 17 residues. Trimming removed 0 bases from V and 4 bases from J, with 19 bases in between. The CDR3 DNA reads as TGCGCCAGCAGCTTGGTTGCAGGGGCCCCTTCGTTCTATGGCTACACCTTC. This codes for CASSLVAGAPSFYGYTF.

The V and J genes are TRBV7-9 and TRBJ1-1; D might be TRBD1 (6 bases). Trimming shortened V by 8 bases and J by 1 base, and 20 bases separated the two germline ends. Germline-derived CDR1 and CDR2 are SEHNR and FQNEAQ (reference sequence). CDR3 length: 16 amino acids. The CDR3 DNA follows: TGTGCCAGCGCAGCGGGGGCGGTTGGGCGGAACACTGAAGCTTTCTTT. Amino acid sequence: CASAAGAVGRNTEAFF. The full variable domain, rest sourced from reference TRBV7-9 and TRBJ1-1, is DTGVSQNPRHKITKRGQNVTFRCDPISEHNRLYWYRQTLGQGPEFLTYFQNEAQLEKSRLLSDRFSAERPKGSFSTLEIQRTEQGDSAMYLCASAAGAVGRNTEAFFGQGTRLTVV.

The V and J genes are TRBV18 and TRBJ1-2, with D unclear. The germline V gene has CDR1 KGHSH and CDR2 LQKENI. V was shortened by 0 bases and J by 0 bases, with 2 bases between the two germline ends. This CDR3 contains 13 residues. The CDR3 sequence: CASSPPTNYGYTF. The CDR3 region has the DNA TGTGCCAGCTCACCACCAACTAACTATGGCTACACCTTC.

The V gene is TRBV10-2, the J gene TRBJ1-1, with a tentative D call TRBD1 (6 bases). The CDR3 runs to 14 residues. Germline V CDR1 and CDR2: WSHSY, SAAADI. V was clipped by 8 bases and J by 1 base, with 14 bases between them. Here the CDR3 DNA reads TGCGCCAGCCGTATGGGCAGGGGGAACACTGAAGCTTTCTTT. Its translation is CASRMGRGNTEAFF.

The chain has TRBV10-3 and TRBJ1-1; D might be TRBD1 (6 bases). V dropped 2 bases and J dropped 1 base, with 11 bases sitting between them. Germline CDR1 ENHRY, CDR2 SYGVKD. This CDR3 contains 15 residues. CDR3 DNA sequence: TGTGCCATCAGTGAGCCTGACAGGAGGAACACTGAAGCTTTCTTT. This codes for CAISEPDRRNTEAFF.